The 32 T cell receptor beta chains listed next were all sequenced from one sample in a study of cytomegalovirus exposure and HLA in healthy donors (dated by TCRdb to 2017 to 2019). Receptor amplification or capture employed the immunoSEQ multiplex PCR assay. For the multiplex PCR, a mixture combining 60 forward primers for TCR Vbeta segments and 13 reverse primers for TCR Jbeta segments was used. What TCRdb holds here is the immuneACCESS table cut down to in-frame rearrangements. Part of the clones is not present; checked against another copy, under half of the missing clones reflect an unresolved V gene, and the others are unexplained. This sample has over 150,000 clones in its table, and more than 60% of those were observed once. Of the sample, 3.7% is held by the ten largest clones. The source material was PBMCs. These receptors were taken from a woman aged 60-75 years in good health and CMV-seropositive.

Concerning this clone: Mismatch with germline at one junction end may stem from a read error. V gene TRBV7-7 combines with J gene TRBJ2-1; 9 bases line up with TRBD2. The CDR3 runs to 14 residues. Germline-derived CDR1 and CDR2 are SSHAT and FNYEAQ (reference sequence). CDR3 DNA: TGTGCTAGCAGCCCCGGGACTAGCAACAATGAGCAGTTCTTC. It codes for CASSPGTSNNEQFF.

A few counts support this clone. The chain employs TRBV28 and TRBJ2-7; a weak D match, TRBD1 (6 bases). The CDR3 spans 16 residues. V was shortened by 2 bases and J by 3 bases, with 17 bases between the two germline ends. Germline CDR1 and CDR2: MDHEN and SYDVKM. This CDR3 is CASSLVSGVVLYEQYF. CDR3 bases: TGTGCCAGCAGTTTAGTATCAGGGGTGGTCCTCTACGAGCAGTACTTC.

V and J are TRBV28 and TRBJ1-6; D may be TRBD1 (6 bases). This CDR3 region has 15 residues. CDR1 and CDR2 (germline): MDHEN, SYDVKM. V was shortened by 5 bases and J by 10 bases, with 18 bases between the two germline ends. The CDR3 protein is CASSITGFPRSPLHF. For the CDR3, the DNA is TGTGCCAGCAGTATAACAGGGTTCCCACGCTCACCCCTCCACTTT.

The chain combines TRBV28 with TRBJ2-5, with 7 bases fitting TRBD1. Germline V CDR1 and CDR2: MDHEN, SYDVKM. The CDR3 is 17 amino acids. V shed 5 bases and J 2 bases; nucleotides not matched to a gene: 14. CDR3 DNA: TGTGCCAGCAGTACCATGCCGGGACAGAGGAATCAAGAGACCCAGTACTTC. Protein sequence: CASSTMPGQRNQETQYF.

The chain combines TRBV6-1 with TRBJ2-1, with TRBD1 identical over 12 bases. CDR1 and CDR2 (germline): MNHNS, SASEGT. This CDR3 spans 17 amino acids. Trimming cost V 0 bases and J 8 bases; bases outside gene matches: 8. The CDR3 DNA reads TGTGCCAGCAGTGAAGCGTATGGGACAGGGGGCAGGGATGAGCAGTTCTTC. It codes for CASSEAYGTGGRDEQFF.

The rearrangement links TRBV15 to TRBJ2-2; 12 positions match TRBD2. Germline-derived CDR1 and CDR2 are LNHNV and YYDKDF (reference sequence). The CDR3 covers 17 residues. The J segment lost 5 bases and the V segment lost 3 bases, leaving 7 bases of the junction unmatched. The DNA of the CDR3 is TGTGCCACCAGCAGCGTCGGACTAGCGGGGTCAACCGGGGAGCTGTTTTTT. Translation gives CATSSVGLAGSTGELFF.

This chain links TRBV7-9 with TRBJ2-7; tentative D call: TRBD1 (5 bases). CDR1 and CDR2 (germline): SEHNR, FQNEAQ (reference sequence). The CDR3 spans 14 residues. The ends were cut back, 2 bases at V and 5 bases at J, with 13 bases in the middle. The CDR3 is CASSLTATEHEQYF. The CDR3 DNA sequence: TGTGCCAGCAGCTTAACAGCGACAGAGCACGAGCAGTACTTC.

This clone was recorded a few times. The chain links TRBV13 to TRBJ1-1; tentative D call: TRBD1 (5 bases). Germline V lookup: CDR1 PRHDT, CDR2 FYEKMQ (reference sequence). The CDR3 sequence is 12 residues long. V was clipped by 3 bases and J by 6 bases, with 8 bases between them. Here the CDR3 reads CASSFAGPEAFF. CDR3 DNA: TGTGCCAGCAGCTTTGCAGGGCCTGAAGCTTTCTTT.

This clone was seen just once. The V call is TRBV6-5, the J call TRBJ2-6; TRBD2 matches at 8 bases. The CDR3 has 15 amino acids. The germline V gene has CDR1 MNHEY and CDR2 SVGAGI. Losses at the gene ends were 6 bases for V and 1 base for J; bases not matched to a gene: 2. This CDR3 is CASRTSASGANVLTF. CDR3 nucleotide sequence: TGTGCCAGCAGGACTAGCGCATCTGGGGCCAACGTCCTGACTTTC.

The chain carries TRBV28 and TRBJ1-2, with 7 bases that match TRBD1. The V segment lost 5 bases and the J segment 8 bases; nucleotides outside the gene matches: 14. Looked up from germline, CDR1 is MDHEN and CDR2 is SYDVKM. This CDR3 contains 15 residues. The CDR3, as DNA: TGTGCCAGCAGTCCGGGAGGGGTAGGGGGCGGCGGCTACACCTTC. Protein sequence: CASSPGGVGGGGYTF.

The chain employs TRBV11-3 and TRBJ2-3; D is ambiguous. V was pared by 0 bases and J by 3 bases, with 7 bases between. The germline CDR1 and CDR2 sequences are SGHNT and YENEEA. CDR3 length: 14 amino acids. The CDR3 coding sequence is TGTGCCAGCAGCTTAGACACAAAGACAGATACGCAGTATTTT. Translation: CASSLDTKTDTQYF. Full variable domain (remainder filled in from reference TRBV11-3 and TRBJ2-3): EAGVVQSPRYKIIEKKQPVAFWCNPISGHNTLYWYLQNLGQGPELLIRYENEEAVDDSQLPKDRFSAERLKGVDSTLKIQPAELGDSAVYLCASSLDTKTDTQYFGPGTRLTVL.

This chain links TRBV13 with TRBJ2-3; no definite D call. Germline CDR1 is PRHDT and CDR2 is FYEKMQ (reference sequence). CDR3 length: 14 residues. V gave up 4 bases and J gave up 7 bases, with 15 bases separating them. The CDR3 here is CASSSPLRVNTQYF. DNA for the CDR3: TGTGCCAGCAGCTCCCCCCTTAGAGTAAATACGCAGTATTTT.

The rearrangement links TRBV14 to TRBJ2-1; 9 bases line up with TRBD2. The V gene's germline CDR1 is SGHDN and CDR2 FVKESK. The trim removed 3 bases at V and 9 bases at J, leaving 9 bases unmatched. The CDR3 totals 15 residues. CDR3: CASSHRSGSTGEQFF. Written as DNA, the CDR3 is TGTGCCAGCAGCCACCGTAGCGGGAGTACTGGTGAGCAGTTCTTC.

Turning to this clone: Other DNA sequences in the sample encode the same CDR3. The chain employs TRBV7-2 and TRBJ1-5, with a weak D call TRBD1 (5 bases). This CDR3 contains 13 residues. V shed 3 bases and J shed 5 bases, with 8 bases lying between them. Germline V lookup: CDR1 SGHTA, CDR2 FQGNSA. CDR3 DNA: TGTGCCAGCAGCTTTGACAGAGATCAGCCCCAGCATTTT. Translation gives CASSFDRDQPQHF.

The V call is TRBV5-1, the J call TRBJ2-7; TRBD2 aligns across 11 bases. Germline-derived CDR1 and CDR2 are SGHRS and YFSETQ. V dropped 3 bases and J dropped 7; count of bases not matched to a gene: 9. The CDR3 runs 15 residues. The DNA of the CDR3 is TGCGCCAGCAGCTCACTAGCGGGAGAACCGGGAGAGCAGTACTTC. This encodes CASSSLAGEPGEQYF.

Here the CDR3 reads CASSDQDTNYGYTF. The CDR3, as DNA: TGTGCCAGCAGTGATCAGGACACCAACTATGGCTACACCTTC. The rearrangement links TRBV6-1 to TRBJ1-2; possible D gene TRBD1, 5 bases. The CDR3 is made up of 14 amino acids. Germline V gene data show CDR1 as MNHNS and CDR2 as SASEGT. V lost 3 bases to trimming and J lost 2 bases, with 10 bases between them.

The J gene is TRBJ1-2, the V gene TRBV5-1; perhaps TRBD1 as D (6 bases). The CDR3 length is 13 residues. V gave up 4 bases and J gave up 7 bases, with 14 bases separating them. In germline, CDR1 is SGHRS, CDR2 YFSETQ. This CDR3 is CASSGPGQRGYTF. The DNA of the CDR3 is TGCGCCAGCAGCGGGCCTGGACAGCGTGGCTACACCTTC. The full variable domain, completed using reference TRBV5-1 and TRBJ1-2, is KAGVTQTPRYLIKTRGQQVTLSCSPISGHRSVSWYQQTPGQGLQFLFEYFSETQRNKGNFPGRFSGRQFSNSRSEMNVSTLELGDSALYLCASSGPGQRGYTFGSGTRLTVV.

The DNA of the CDR3 is TGTGCCAGCAGCTTAGGGGGACCCTACCGCACCATATATTTT. It is translated as CASSLGGPYRTIYF. This chain joins TRBV5-4 and TRBJ1-3; perhaps TRBD1 as D (6 bases). There are 14 residues in the CDR3. CDR1 SGHNT and CDR2 YYREEE come from the germline V gene (reference sequence). The V end lost 2 bases, the J end lost 9 bases, and 15 bases lay between the germline ends.

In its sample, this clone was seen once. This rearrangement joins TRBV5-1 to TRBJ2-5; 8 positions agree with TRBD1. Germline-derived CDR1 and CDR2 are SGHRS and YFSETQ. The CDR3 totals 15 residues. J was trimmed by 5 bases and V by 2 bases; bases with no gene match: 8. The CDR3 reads CASSFRTGSTETQYF. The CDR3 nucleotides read TGCGCCAGCAGCTTCCGGACAGGGTCTACGGAGACCCAGTACTTC.

CDR3 bases: TGTGCCAGCAGTTTGGGCGGGAGAGGCTACGAGCAGTACTTC. It is translated as CASSLGGRGYEQYF. The genes are TRBV28 and TRBJ2-7; 7 bases are shared with TRBD2. The CDR3 length is 14 residues. V lost 3 bases and J lost 3; bases outside the gene matches: 5. In germline, CDR1 is MDHEN, CDR2 SYDVKM.

In DNA form, the CDR3 reads TGTGCCAGTAGTACCCCCCCCGGTACAGGGCGCCCTGAAGCTTTCTTT. Its translation is CASSTPPGTGRPEAFF. The chain combines TRBV19 with TRBJ1-1; tentatively, D is TRBD1 (6 bases). Looked up from germline, CDR1 is LNHDA and CDR2 is SQIVND (reference sequence). There are 16 residues in the CDR3. V lost 4 bases and J lost 6, with 21 bases in between.

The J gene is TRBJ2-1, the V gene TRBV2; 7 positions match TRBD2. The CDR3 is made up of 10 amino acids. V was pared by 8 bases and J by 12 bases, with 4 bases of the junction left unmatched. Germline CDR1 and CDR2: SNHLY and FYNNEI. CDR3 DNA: TGTGCCAGCCGACTAGCAGGGCAGTTCTTC. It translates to CASRLAGQFF.

The CDR3 DNA reads TGTGCCAGTAGCCTCGGACAGGGGGTTAGCCCCCAGCATTTT. Protein product: CASSLGQGVSPQHF. This chain joins TRBV19 and TRBJ1-5; TRBD1 aligns across 10 bases. The germline V gene encodes CDR1 LNHDA and CDR2 SQIVND (reference sequence). With V trimmed by 6 bases and J by 10 bases, 9 bases remained unmatched. The CDR3 is made up of 14 amino acids.

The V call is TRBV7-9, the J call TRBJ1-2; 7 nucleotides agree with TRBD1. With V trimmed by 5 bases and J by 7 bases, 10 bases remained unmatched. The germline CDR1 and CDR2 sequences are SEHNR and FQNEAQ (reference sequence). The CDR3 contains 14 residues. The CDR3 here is CASSRGGAAAGYTF. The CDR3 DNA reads TGTGCCAGCAGCCGAGGGGGCGCGGCGGCTGGCTACACCTTC.

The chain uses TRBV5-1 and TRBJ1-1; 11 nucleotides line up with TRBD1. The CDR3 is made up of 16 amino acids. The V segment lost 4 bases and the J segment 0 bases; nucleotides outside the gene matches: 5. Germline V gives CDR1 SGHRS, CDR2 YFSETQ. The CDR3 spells CASSPDRGRVNTEAFF. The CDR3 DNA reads TGCGCCAGCAGCCCGGACAGGGGGCGCGTGAACACTGAAGCTTTCTTT.

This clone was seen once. The CDR3 DNA reads TGTGCCAGCAGCTTAACAGGGAAAAAAGAGACCCAGTACTTC. Its protein is CASSLTGKKETQYF. The rearrangement joins TRBV5-4 to TRBJ2-5; perhaps TRBD1 as D (6 bases). V lost 2 bases and J 3 bases, leaving 11 bases between the germline ends. Germline-derived CDR1 and CDR2 are SGHNT and YYREEE (reference sequence). The CDR3 has 14 residues. Full variable domain (rest looked up from reference TRBV5-4 and TRBJ2-5): ETGVTQSPTHLIKTRGQQVTLRCSSQSGHNTVSWYQQALGQGPQFIFQYYREEENGRGNFPPRFSGLQFPNYSSELNVNALELDDSALYLCASSLTGKKETQYFGPGTRLLVL.

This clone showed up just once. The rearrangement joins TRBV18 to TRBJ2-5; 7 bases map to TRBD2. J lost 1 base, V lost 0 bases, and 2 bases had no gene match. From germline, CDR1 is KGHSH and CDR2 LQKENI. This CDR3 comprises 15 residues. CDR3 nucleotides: TGTGCCAGCTCACCACCTGGCGGGGGCCAAGAGACCCAGTACTTC. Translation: CASSPPGGGQETQYF.

CDR3: CASSVSGGATDTQYF. The CDR3 region has the DNA TGTGCCAGCAGTGTTAGCGGGGGGGCCACAGATACGCAGTATTTT. The chain links TRBV6-1 to TRBJ2-3, with 11 bases identical to TRBD2. CDR1 MNHNS and CDR2 SASEGT come from the germline V gene. Trimming cost V 4 bases and J 2 bases; bases outside gene matches: 2. The CDR3 contains 15 residues.

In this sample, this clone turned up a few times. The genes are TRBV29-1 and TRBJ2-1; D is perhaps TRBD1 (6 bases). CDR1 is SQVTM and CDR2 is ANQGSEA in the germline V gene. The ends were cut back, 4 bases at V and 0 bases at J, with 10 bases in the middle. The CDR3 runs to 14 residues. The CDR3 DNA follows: TGCAGCGTTGGCACAGGGAGCTCCTACAATGAGCAGTTCTTC. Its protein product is CSVGTGSSYNEQFF.

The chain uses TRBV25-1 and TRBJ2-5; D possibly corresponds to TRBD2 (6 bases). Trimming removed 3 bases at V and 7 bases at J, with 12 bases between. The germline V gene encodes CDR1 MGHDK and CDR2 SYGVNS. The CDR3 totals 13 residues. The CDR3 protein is CASSEKGRGTQYF. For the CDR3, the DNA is TGTGCCAGCAGTGAGAAGGGGCGGGGGACCCAGTACTTC.

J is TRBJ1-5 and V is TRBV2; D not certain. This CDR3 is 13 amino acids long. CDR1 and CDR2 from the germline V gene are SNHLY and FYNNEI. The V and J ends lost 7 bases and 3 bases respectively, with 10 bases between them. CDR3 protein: CASTGVDNQPQHF. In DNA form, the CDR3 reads TGTGCCAGCACCGGGGTAGACAATCAGCCCCAGCATTTT.

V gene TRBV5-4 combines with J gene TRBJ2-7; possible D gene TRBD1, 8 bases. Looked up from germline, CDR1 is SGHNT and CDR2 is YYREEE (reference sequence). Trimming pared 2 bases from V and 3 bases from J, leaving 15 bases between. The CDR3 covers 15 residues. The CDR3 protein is CASSFGQGGGYEQYF. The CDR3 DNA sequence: TGTGCCAGCAGCTTCGGACAGGGAGGGGGCTACGAGCAGTACTTC.